This T cell receptor (beta chain) came from a study of T cells after yellow fever vaccination. Findings of the study overall: The booster saw the reappearance of most primary-vaccination clones (roughly 95% CD4, about 85% CD8). Weaker overall, the secondary response nonetheless peaked faster (day 5 versus 15). Abundant contaminating clonotypes from the bulk population could appear in FACS-sorted repertoires.

This clonotype turned up a few times. Its antigen is not identified. 5'RACE template switching generated TCR cDNA, adding a universal primer site and UMIs. TCRdb used MiXCR to reprocess the 5' RACE reads, holding one entry per CDR3 protein. The table lists tens of thousands of distinct CDR3 sequences, about 7.3% of them singletons, with approximately 29% in the top ten. The V gene end was trimmed by 4 bases and the J gene end by 2 bases; junction bases not matched to a gene: 11. The germline V gene encodes CDR1 SGHRS and CDR2 YFSETQ. The CDR3 loop spans 16 amino acids. The material sequenced was CD8+ T cells sorted from PBMCs, taken approximately 11 days after the first yellow fever vaccination. This sequence joins TRBV5-1 and TRBJ2-5; TRBD2 agrees at 7 bases. The TCR originated in a man aged 18 to 30 who received the YFV17D yellow fever vaccine. The CDR3 here is CASSPWLGGGQETQYF. The CDR3 DNA reads TGCGCCAGCAGCCCTTGGCTGGGCGGGGGACAAGAGACCCAGTACTTC.